Each of the 20 T cell receptor beta chains below was sequenced from the same sample in a study of shared clonotypes between healthy human individuals. Some clones are missing from TCRdb's copy, which holds only in-frame ones; the method was immunoSEQ multiplex PCR. This sample yields around 2.1 million clones, of which approximately 94% are seen a single time; roughly 0.13% belongs to the top ten. The specimen was naive CD4+ T cells sorted from blood. Subset defined: CD45RA+ positively selected. These receptors were taken from a man in his late teens or twenties in good health.

A remark on this clone: One junction end disagrees with the germline gene, perhaps due to a read error. The chain has TRBV6-5 and TRBJ2-5; D possibly corresponds to TRBD2 (5 bases). Germline CDR1 and CDR2: MNHEY and SVGAGI. This CDR3 comprises 14 residues. As DNA, the CDR3 is TGTGCCAGCAGCCCCGGGGAGCCGTTAGAGACCCAGCACTTC. It is translated as CASSPGEPLETQHF.

The gene calls are TRBV7-9 and TRBJ2-7; unclear D gene. Germline CDR1 is SEHNR and CDR2 is FQNEAQ (reference sequence). The V end was cut by 8 bases, the J end by 0 bases, with 17 bases between. The CDR3 is 15 amino acids. This CDR3 reads CASSDLVSTSYEQYF. The DNA of the CDR3 is TGTGCCAGCTCGGACCTCGTTAGCACCTCCTACGAGCAGTACTTC. Supplemented by reference TRBV7-9 and TRBJ2-7, the full variable domain reads DTGVSQNPRHKITKRGQNVTFRCDPISEHNRLYWYRQTLGQGPEFLTYFQNEAQLEKSRLLSDRFSAERPKGSFSTLEIQRTEQGDSAMYLCASSDLVSTSYEQYFGPGTRLTVT.

This clone was picked up one time. The chain joins TRBV28 to TRBJ1-3; the D gene is possibly TRBD1 (6 bases). The V gene lost 6 bases and the J gene lost 0 bases, with 12 bases spanning the gap. Germline CDR1 reads MDHEN; CDR2 reads SYDVKM. The CDR3 contains 15 residues. DNA for the CDR3: TGTGCCAGCAGCTCAGGGGATGTCTCTGGAAACACCATATATTTT. It is translated as CASSSGDVSGNTIYF.

The chain recombines TRBV30 with TRBJ2-1, with TRBD1 matching over 7 bases. V shed 5 bases, J shed 2 bases, and the junction held 3 bases outside the gene matches. Germline V gives CDR1 GTSNPN, CDR2 SVGIG (reference sequence). The length of the CDR3 is 13 residues. The CDR3 DNA reads TGTGCCTGGGTTGGGACAGCCTACAATGAGCAGTTCTTC. Protein: CAWVGTAYNEQFF.

This rearrangement joins TRBV5-1 to TRBJ2-2; no clear D. Germline V gene sequence: CDR1 SGHRS, CDR2 YFSETQ. The CDR3 is 13 residues long. V lost 2 bases and J lost 4, with 6 bases in between. The CDR3 loop reads CASSLESTGELFF. CDR3 in DNA: TGCGCCAGCAGCTTAGAGAGCACCGGGGAGCTGTTTTTT.

This chain connects TRBV7-9 to TRBJ1-1; D is perhaps TRBD1 (6 bases). Looked up from germline, CDR1 is SEHNR and CDR2 is FQNEAQ (reference sequence). The V gene lost 2 bases and the J gene lost 6 bases, with 16 bases spanning the gap. This CDR3 is 15 amino acids long. CDR3 sequence reads: CASSLPRGSPPEAFF. CDR3 nucleotides: TGTGCCAGCAGCTTACCGAGGGGGAGTCCCCCTGAAGCTTTCTTT. The entire variable domain, with the rest obtained from reference TRBV7-9 and TRBJ1-1, is as follows: DTGVSQNPRHKITKRGQNVTFRCDPISEHNRLYWYRQTLGQGPEFLTYFQNEAQLEKSRLLSDRFSAERPKGSFSTLEIQRTEQGDSAMYLCASSLPRGSPPEAFFGQGTRLTVV.

This clone came up once. This sequence joins TRBV27 and TRBJ2-7, with D unclear. Per germline, CDR1 MNHEY and CDR2 SMNVEV (reference sequence). The CDR3 is 17 amino acids. The germline V and J ends were trimmed by 5 bases and 4 bases, with 24 bases remaining between them. CDR3 loop: CASSPPRQGKIEYEQYF. As DNA, the CDR3 is TGTGCCAGCAGTCCTCCCAGACAAGGGAAAATAGAGTACGAGCAGTACTTC.

The V and J genes are TRBV29-1 and TRBJ2-7, with D possibly TRBD1 on 6 matching bases. With 4 bases removed from V and 9 bases from J, the gap between germline ends came to 22 bases. This CDR3 has 14 amino acids. Germline loops: CDR1 SQVTM, CDR2 ANQGSEA. This chain's CDR3 is CSVAGVGGLGVQYF. DNA for the CDR3: TGCAGCGTTGCAGGGGTAGGTGGACTGGGTGTGCAGTACTTC.

This clone was counted once. J is TRBJ2-7 and V is TRBV5-1; TRBD1 aligns across 10 bases. The CDR3 loop spans 15 amino acids. V shed 4 bases, J shed 3 bases, and the junction held 7 bases outside the gene matches. Germline lookup yields CDR1 SGHRS and CDR2 YFSETQ. The CDR3 bases are TGCGCCAGCAGCACGAGACAGGGGGCTAACTACGAGCAGTACTTC. It specifies CASSTRQGANYEQYF. Combining the CDR3 with reference TRBV5-1 and TRBJ2-7 gives the whole variable domain KAGVTQTPRYLIKTRGQQVTLSCSPISGHRSVSWYQQTPGQGLQFLFEYFSETQRNKGNFPGRFSGRQFSNSRSEMNVSTLELGDSALYLCASSTRQGANYEQYFGPGTRLTVT.

The genes are TRBV9 and TRBJ2-1, with TRBD2 identical over 11 bases. The CDR3 covers 20 residues. Trimming removed 0 bases from V and 0 bases from J; junction bases left unmatched: 11. Germline V gene lookup returns CDR1 SGDLS and CDR2 YYNGEE. The CDR3 bases are TGTGCCAGCAGCGTAGGTCCTAGCGGGGGGCCGACTAGCTCCTACAATGAGCAGTTCTTC. This encodes CASSVGPSGGPTSSYNEQFF.

The V and J genes are TRBV7-9 and TRBJ2-1; 13 positions match TRBD2. Germline lookup yields CDR1 SEHNR and CDR2 FQNEAQ (reference sequence). The CDR3 spans 14 residues. Losses at the gene ends were 4 bases for V and 8 bases for J; bases not matched to a gene: 2. The CDR3 sequence is CASSWTSGSDEQFF. For the CDR3, the DNA is TGTGCCAGCAGCTGGACTAGCGGGAGCGATGAGCAGTTCTTC. The whole variable domain, remainder taken from reference TRBV7-9 and TRBJ2-1, is DTGVSQNPRHKITKRGQNVTFRCDPISEHNRLYWYRQTLGQGPEFLTYFQNEAQLEKSRLLSDRFSAERPKGSFSTLEIQRTEQGDSAMYLCASSWTSGSDEQFFGPGTRLTVL.

About this clone itself: Other DNA sequences in the same sample also yield this CDR3. The V gene is TRBV30, the J gene TRBJ2-7, with 7 bases matching TRBD1. The length of the CDR3 is 12 residues. The V and J ends lost 5 bases and 3 bases, in that order; junction bases with no gene match: 4. In germline, CDR1 is GTSNPN, CDR2 SVGIG (reference sequence). CDR3 DNA sequence: TGTGCCTGGTCTGGGGACAGCTACGAGCAGTACTTC. It translates to CAWSGDSYEQYF.

This clone appeared once. The chain is built from TRBV6-5 and TRBJ2-7; D gene uncertain. The CDR3 loop spans 12 amino acids. Germline V gives CDR1 MNHEY, CDR2 SVGAGI. V was cut by 5 bases and J by 6 bases, with 11 bases left in between. The CDR3 sequence: CASSLVWGEQYF. The DNA of the CDR3 is TGTGCCAGCAGTCTCGTTTGGGGCGAGCAGTACTTC.

The gene calls are TRBV18 and TRBJ1-5; D is unclear. The CDR3 covers 13 residues. Germline V gene sequence: CDR1 KGHSH, CDR2 LQKENI. Trimming took off 1 base at V and 4 bases at J, with 5 bases between the two ends. This CDR3 reads CASSPQRNQPQHF. In DNA form, the CDR3 reads TGTGCCAGCTCACCACAGAGGAATCAGCCCCAGCATTTT.

To note about this clone: Other DNA sequences in this sample translate to the same CDR3. The chain links TRBV6-5 to TRBJ2-1; 13 bases line up with TRBD2. V dropped 4 bases and J dropped 8; count of bases not matched to a gene: 5. The CDR3 covers 15 residues. Looked up from germline, CDR1 is MNHEY and CDR2 is SVGAGI. The CDR3 loop reads CASSSGLAGVDEQFF. The DNA of the CDR3 is TGTGCCAGCAGTTCCGGACTAGCGGGAGTAGATGAGCAGTTCTTC.

The J gene is TRBJ2-7, the V gene TRBV2; D gene unclear. Trimming shortened V by 7 bases and J by 2 bases, and 9 bases separated the two germline ends. CDR1 and CDR2 from the germline V gene are SNHLY and FYNNEI. CDR3 size: 12 residues. Here the CDR3 DNA reads TGTGCCAGCAAGAGGCGGCCCTACGAGCAGTACTTC. Translation gives CASKRRPYEQYF.

The gene calls are TRBV5-5 and TRBJ1-1; 8 nucleotides line up with TRBD1. CDR1 and CDR2 (germline): SGHKS, YYEKEE (reference sequence). The J segment lost 8 bases and the V segment lost 2 bases, leaving 5 bases of the junction unmatched. The CDR3 spans 13 residues. CDR3 nucleotides: TGTGCCAGCAGCTTTGGCTGGGACAGGGAAGCTTTCTTT. The encoded protein is CASSFGWDREAFF.

V usage is TRBV30 and J usage is TRBJ1-1; no clear D. CDR3 size: 12 residues. Trimming took 3 bases from V and 1 from J, leaving 6 bases between them. Germline loops: CDR1 GTSNPN, CDR2 SVGIG (reference sequence). Written as DNA, the CDR3 is TGTGCCTGGAGCTCAGAGAACACTGAAGCTTTCTTT. This sequence encodes CAWSSENTEAFF.

The chain has TRBV5-1 and TRBJ2-7, with D hard to call. Trimming stripped 0 bases from V and 4 bases from J, with 8 bases between. Germline assignment: CDR1 SGHRS and CDR2 YFSETQ. CDR3 length: 13 amino acids. The CDR3 spells CASSLATGYEQYF. As DNA, the CDR3 is TGCGCCAGCAGCTTGGCTACCGGGTACGAGCAGTACTTC.

The rearrangement links TRBV5-8 to TRBJ1-1; D gene uncertain. V lost 0 bases and J lost 1, with 10 bases in between. Looked up from germline, CDR1 is SGHTS and CDR2 is YDEGEE. This CDR3 spans 15 amino acids. The CDR3 sequence is CASSLAAFRNTEAFF. The DNA of the CDR3 is TGTGCCAGCAGCTTGGCAGCGTTCAGGAACACTGAAGCTTTCTTT.